This entry lists 28 T cell receptor beta chains sequenced from one sample in a study of blood T cell repertoires in COVID-19 (dated by TCRdb to 2018 to 2021). Receptor amplification or capture employed the immunoSEQ multiplex PCR assay. Sourced from immuneACCESS, this table was stored by TCRdb with only in-frame sequences that have V and J called. A share of the clones is absent; for the studies checked, an unresolved V gene accounts for under half, and the remainder has no known explanation. The sample has around 700,000 clones on record, 90% of them singletons. The top ten clonotypes cover roughly 0.26% of the sample. The sample consisted of peripheral blood. The receptors derive from a woman in her late teens or twenties with acute or convalescent COVID-19.

This clone was observed once. This chain connects TRBV5-6 to TRBJ1-4, with a tentative D call TRBD1 (6 bases). V was cut by 4 bases and J by 2 bases, with 15 bases left in between. CDR1 is SGHDT, CDR2 YYEEEE, per germline. CDR3 length equals 16 residues. CDR3 region: CASSESGEGTNEKLFF. The CDR3 nucleotides are TGTGCCAGCAGCGAGTCAGGGGAGGGGACTAATGAAAAACTGTTTTTT.

The gene calls are TRBV28 and TRBJ1-2, with D possibly matching TRBD1 (5 bases). This CDR3 comprises 14 residues. CDR1 and CDR2 (germline): MDHEN, SYDVKM. The V and J ends lost 1 base and 3 bases respectively, with 9 bases between them. CDR3 amino acids: CASSLLEGYYGYTF. The CDR3, as DNA: TGTGCCAGCAGTTTATTGGAGGGGTACTATGGCTACACCTTC.

CDR3 nucleotides: TGTGCCTTGGGACAGGGGGCTTTCGAGCAGTACTTC. As protein: CALGQGAFEQYF. V is TRBV30 and J is TRBJ2-7, with 12 nucleotides matching TRBD1. The CDR3 loop spans 12 amino acids. V trimming: 7 bases; J trimming: 6 bases; junction bases outside the gene matches: 4. CDR1 and CDR2 (germline): GTSNPN, SVGIG (reference sequence).

The chain has TRBV6-5 and TRBJ1-1, with 7 positions matching TRBD1. The CDR3 has 16 amino acids. The V gene end was trimmed by 4 bases and the J gene end by 0 bases; junction bases not matched to a gene: 8. Germline loops: CDR1 MNHEY, CDR2 SVGAGI. The CDR3 reads CASSSLRQGMNTEAFF. As DNA, the CDR3 is TGTGCCAGCAGTTCCCTACGACAGGGTATGAACACTGAAGCTTTCTTT.

The chain links TRBV18 to TRBJ2-2; maybe TRBD1 (5 bases). The CDR3 runs 15 residues. Germline loops: CDR1 KGHSH, CDR2 LQKENI. V was shortened by 3 bases and J by 6 bases, with 14 bases between the two germline ends. CDR3 sequence reads: CASSPRTGEAGELFF. CDR3 coding DNA: TGTGCCAGCTCACCGCGAACAGGAGAAGCCGGGGAGCTGTTTTTT.

The chain recombines TRBV5-4 with TRBJ2-5, with D unclear. The CDR3 extends over 13 amino acids. The germline V gene has CDR1 SGHNT and CDR2 YYREEE (reference sequence). Trimming took 2 bases from V and 2 from J, leaving 7 bases between them. CDR3 in DNA: TGTGCCAGCAGCTTCCTCTATCAAGAGACCCAGTACTTC. Protein product: CASSFLYQETQYF.

This rearrangement joins TRBV9 to TRBJ1-1, with D possibly matching TRBD1 (5 bases). The CDR3 is 15 amino acids. CDR1 and CDR2 from the germline V gene are SGDLS and YYNGEE. Trimming shortened V by 3 bases and J by 5 bases, and 17 bases separated the two germline ends. The CDR3 coding sequence is TGTGCCAGCAGCGGCGCCCAGGGTTTAAGGACTGAAGCTTTCTTT. Amino acids: CASSGAQGLRTEAFF.

The rearrangement joins TRBV28 to TRBJ2-7, with 9 bases lining up with TRBD1. Germline V CDR1 and CDR2: MDHEN, SYDVKM. The CDR3 runs to 16 residues. The V and J ends lost 8 bases and 3 bases, in that order; junction bases with no gene match: 14. In DNA form, the CDR3 reads TGTGCCAGCGTGACCGGGACAGGGAGGCTGGTCTACGAGCAGTACTTC. This encodes CASVTGTGRLVYEQYF.

The CDR3 region has the DNA TGTGCCAGTAGTAGGGGTCGAGCGAGCGGTCTGTACGAGCAGTACTTC. It is translated as CASSRGRASGLYEQYF. The chain employs TRBV19 and TRBJ2-7; D might be TRBD2 (5 bases). V was cut by 4 bases and J by 4 bases, with 20 bases left in between. Germline loops: CDR1 LNHDA, CDR2 SQIVND (reference sequence). The CDR3 sequence is 16 residues long.

The DNA of the CDR3 is TGTGCCAGCACCCCTGCCCCGGGAGTGAACACTGAAGCTTTCTTT. It is translated as CASTPAPGVNTEAFF. The V call is TRBV11-2, the J call TRBJ1-1; no reliable D call. The germline CDR1 and CDR2 sequences are SGHAT and FQNNGV. The CDR3 sequence is 15 residues long. V was cut by 7 bases and J by 0 bases, with 15 bases left in between.

This clone was observed at least ten times. The CDR3 region is CASSLDWRGGWNEQFF. The CDR3 nucleotides are TGTGCCAGCAGCTTAGATTGGCGGGGGGGCTGGAATGAGCAGTTCTTC. This chain joins TRBV7-2 and TRBJ2-1; 9 nucleotides line up with TRBD2. The CDR3 sequence is 16 residues long. The V gene's germline CDR1 is SGHTA and CDR2 FQGNSA. With 1 base clipped from V and 7 bases from J, the junction kept 8 bases outside the gene matches. The whole variable domain, filled in from reference TRBV7-2 and TRBJ2-1, reads GAGVSQSPSNKVTEKGKDVELRCDPISGHTALYWYRQSLGQGLEFLIYFQGNSAPDKSGLPSDRFSAERTGGSVSTLTIQRTQQEDSAVYLCASSLDWRGGWNEQFFGPGTRLTVL.

The chain has TRBV27 and TRBJ1-5; the D gene is possibly TRBD1 (6 bases). Germline values: CDR1 MNHEY, CDR2 SMNVEV (reference sequence). V lost 3 bases and J 7 bases, leaving 13 bases between the germline ends. The CDR3 has 14 amino acids. The DNA of the CDR3 is TGTGCCAGCAGTTTTTTACAGGGTTCACAGCCCCAGCATTTT. This gives the protein CASSFLQGSQPQHF.

This sequence joins TRBV7-2 and TRBJ1-5, with D perhaps matching TRBD1 (5 bases). Germline V gene sequence: CDR1 SGHTA, CDR2 FQGNSA. The CDR3 is 15 residues long. V lost 1 base, J lost 3 bases, and 10 bases lay in between. CDR3 protein: CASSLGAGHNQPQHF. CDR3 nucleotide sequence: TGTGCCAGCAGCTTAGGGGCAGGGCACAATCAGCCCCAGCATTTT.

The chain couples TRBV3-1 (or the pseudogene TRBV3-2) to TRBJ2-3; weak D call: TRBD1 (6 bases). Germline V CDR1 and CDR2: LGHDT, YNNKEL (reference sequence). The CDR3 loop spans 14 amino acids. The germline V and J ends were trimmed by 4 bases and 6 bases, with 14 bases remaining between them. This chain's CDR3 is CASSPITGFDTQYF. The CDR3 nucleotides read TGTGCCAGCAGCCCGATTACAGGGTTTGATACGCAGTATTTT.

Of note for this clone: Other DNA sequences in this sample translate to the same CDR3. The chain has TRBV5-4 and TRBJ1-1; 7 nucleotides agree with TRBD1. The CDR3 spans 13 residues. Germline values: CDR1 SGHNT, CDR2 YYREEE (reference sequence). V lost 3 bases to trimming and J lost 2 bases; unmatched junction nucleotides: 1. The CDR3 sequence: CASSWDSNTEAFF. CDR3 bases: TGTGCCAGCAGCTGGGACAGCAACACTGAAGCTTTCTTT.

This clone was seen a few times. In the same sample, other DNA sequences code for this CDR3. This chain links TRBV6-5 with TRBJ2-7, with D tentatively TRBD1 (5 bases). V was shortened by 3 bases and J by 7 bases, with 7 bases between the two germline ends. The CDR3 covers 11 residues. Germline V gives CDR1 MNHEY, CDR2 SVGAGI. DNA for the CDR3: TGTGCCAGCAGTTATAGGGGTGAGCAGTACTTC. Its translation: CASSYRGEQYF.

There are a few counts of this clone. V is TRBV6-6 and J is TRBJ2-3, with TRBD2 matching over 15 bases. CDR1 is MNHNY and CDR2 is SVGAGI in the germline V gene (reference sequence). V dropped 5 bases and J dropped 6; count of bases not matched to a gene: 9. CDR3 length: 17 residues. CDR3 sequence: CASSLGLAGGPTDTQYF. The CDR3 region has the DNA TGTGCCAGCAGTCTAGGACTAGCGGGGGGGCCAACGGATACGCAGTATTTT.

CDR3 DNA: TGTGCCAGCACTAGCGACTGGGACACCGGGGAGCTGTTTTTT. The encoded protein is CASTSDWDTGELFF. The chain combines TRBV6-5 with TRBJ2-2, with D possibly matching TRBD2 (6 bases). The V end lost 7 bases, the J end lost 3 bases, and 12 bases lay between the germline ends. The germline CDR1 and CDR2 sequences are MNHEY and SVGAGI. There are 14 residues in the CDR3.

The rearrangement joins TRBV7-2 to TRBJ1-3, with D hard to call. The CDR3 totals 17 residues. V shed 2 bases and J shed 0 bases, with 14 bases lying between them. Germline CDR1 reads SGHTA; CDR2 reads FQGNSA. In DNA form, the CDR3 reads TGTGCCAGCAGCTTACTTCCCGGCGGACTCTCTGGAAACACCATATATTTT. This codes for CASSLLPGGLSGNTIYF.

J is TRBJ1-6 and V is TRBV30; 7 bases map to TRBD1. The CDR3 consists of 14 residues. Trimming at V came to 5 bases and at J to 6 bases, leaving 7 bases not matched to a gene. Germline CDR1 reads GTSNPN; CDR2 reads SVGIG (reference sequence). In DNA form, the CDR3 reads TGTGCCTGGGAACCGACAGGGCGTAATTCACCCCTCCACTTT. Amino acids: CAWEPTGRNSPLHF.

The chain uses TRBV4-1 and TRBJ1-2, with 8 nucleotides matching TRBD1. Germline CDR1 and CDR2: MGHRA and YSYEKL. This CDR3 region has 16 residues. The J segment lost 3 bases and the V segment lost 0 bases, leaving 6 bases of the junction unmatched. The CDR3: CASSQDQDREDYGYTF. In nucleotides, the CDR3 is TGCGCCAGCAGCCAAGATCAGGACAGGGAGGACTATGGCTACACCTTC.

The chain couples TRBV7-2 to TRBJ1-3, with D tentatively TRBD1 (5 bases). Germline V lookup: CDR1 SGHTA, CDR2 FQGNSA. CDR3 size: 14 residues. V shed 8 bases and J shed 2 bases, with 13 bases lying between them. The CDR3 sequence: CASGRGSPGNTIYF. CDR3 nucleotide sequence: TGTGCCAGCGGGAGGGGCTCACCTGGAAACACCATATATTTT.

The chain links TRBV9 to TRBJ2-1; the match to TRBD2 covers 15 bases. This CDR3 contains 17 residues. V dropped 4 bases and J dropped 5; count of bases not matched to a gene: 7. Germline CDR1 SGDLS, CDR2 YYNGEE. DNA for the CDR3: TGTGCCAGCAGCCCGCGGACTAGCGGGGGGGATAACAATGAGCAGTTCTTC. Protein: CASSPRTSGGDNNEQFF.

CDR3 region: CASSQNREVAYGYTF. CDR3 coding DNA: TGTGCCAGCAGCCAGAACAGGGAAGTCGCATATGGCTACACCTTC. The rearrangement uses TRBV3-1 (or the pseudogene TRBV3-2) and TRBJ1-2, with a possible D match to TRBD1 (6 bases). The CDR3 is 15 amino acids. V lost 3 bases and J 5 bases, leaving 16 bases between the germline ends. The germline V gene encodes CDR1 LGHDT and CDR2 YNNKEL (reference sequence).

This sequence joins TRBV6-5 and TRBJ1-4; D ambiguous. This CDR3 region has 13 residues. V shed 5 bases and J shed 8 bases, with 12 bases lying between them. Germline CDR1 reads MNHEY; CDR2 reads SVGAGI. CDR3 DNA sequence: TGTGCCAGCAGTCCCACGAACCAGGAAAAACTGTTTTTT. As protein: CASSPTNQEKLFF.

Turning to this clone: This sample also contains other DNA sequences that code for the same CDR3. The V call is TRBV9, the J call TRBJ2-3; 9 positions match TRBD2. Germline V gene lookup returns CDR1 SGDLS and CDR2 YYNGEE. V lost 2 bases and J lost 4; bases outside the gene matches: 5. CDR3 length: 15 residues. The chain's CDR3 is CASSVGGGAADTQYF. The CDR3 DNA reads as TGTGCCAGCAGCGTGGGCGGGGGGGCAGCAGATACGCAGTATTTT.

J is TRBJ2-7 and V is TRBV20-1; the D is unclear. Looked up from germline, CDR1 is DFQATT and CDR2 is SNEGSKA (reference sequence). The germline V and J ends were trimmed by 3 bases and 6 bases, with 15 bases remaining between them. The CDR3 is 13 residues long. CDR3 bases: TGCAGTGCTAGTCCACAACGGAGTCGCGAGCAGTACTTC. Amino acids: CSASPQRSREQYF.

The chain has TRBV3-1 (or the pseudogene TRBV3-2) and TRBJ2-3; 12 bases are a match to TRBD2. V lost 7 bases, J lost 6 bases, and 8 bases stayed unmatched. The CDR3 has 15 residues. From germline, CDR1 is LGHDT and CDR2 YNNKEL (reference sequence). CDR3 sequence reads: CASTNLAGGRDTQYF. For the CDR3, the DNA is TGTGCCAGCACAAACCTAGCGGGGGGGAGGGATACGCAGTATTTT.